One and the same sample provided the 26 T cell receptor beta chains below, sequenced in a study of CD8+ T cells in alopecia areata. TCR sequencing used cDNA made by reverse transcription of extracted RNA. Sequencing was performed with immunoSEQ multiplex PCR; in TCRdb, only in-frame clones are kept and a portion is missing. The sample has about 260,000 clones, 60% seen once. The sample's treatment: oral pan-JAK inhibitor, 5-10 mg twice daily. The sequencing here drew on CD4+ T cells sorted from blood, taken at approximately week 51, from a patient treated with tofacitinib. Source of these receptors: a human donor with alopecia areata.

The chain is built from TRBV19 and TRBJ2-3; TRBD1 or TRBD2 may be the D gene (6 bases each). The CDR3 is made up of 14 amino acids. The V gene lost 7 bases and the J gene lost 3 bases, with 14 bases spanning the gap. The germline CDR1 and CDR2 sequences are LNHDA and SQIVND (reference sequence). CDR3 residues: CASTRRGVTDTQYF. CDR3 in DNA: TGTGCCAGTACCCGAAGGGGGGTGACAGATACGCAGTATTTT. Based on the CDR3 plus reference TRBV19 and TRBJ2-3, the full variable domain is DGGITQSPKYLFRKEGQNVTLSCEQNLNHDAMYWYRQDPGQGLRLIYYSQIVNDFQKGDIAEGYSVSREKKESFPLTVTSAQKNPTAFYLCASTRRGVTDTQYFGPGTRLTVL.

The chain uses TRBV5-1 and TRBJ1-2; D is possibly TRBD1 (5 bases). The CDR3 totals 15 residues. Germline lookup yields CDR1 SGHRS and CDR2 YFSETQ. The V gene lost 5 bases and the J gene lost 8 bases, with 22 bases spanning the gap. CDR3 DNA: TGCGCCAGCAGTCAAAGCGTCGCGGGGGGAATCGGCTACACCTTC. Encoded protein: CASSQSVAGGIGYTF.

This rearrangement joins TRBV9 to TRBJ2-1; no clear D gene. The CDR3 runs 15 residues. The germline V gene encodes CDR1 SGDLS and CDR2 YYNGEE. V lost 3 bases and J lost 0, with 10 bases in between. CDR3 loop: CASSAAASSYNEQFF. The CDR3 nucleotides are TGTGCCAGCAGCGCTGCAGCTAGCTCCTACAATGAGCAGTTCTTC. The whole variable domain, remainder taken from reference TRBV9 and TRBJ2-1, is DSGVTQTPKHLITATGQRVTLRCSPRSGDLSVYWYQQSLDQGLQFLIQYYNGEERAKGNILERFSAQQFPDLHSELNLSSLELGDSALYFCASSAAASSYNEQFFGPGTRLTVL.

This sequence joins TRBV5-1 and TRBJ2-7, with TRBD2 as a possible D gene (5 bases). In germline, CDR1 is SGHRS, CDR2 YFSETQ. This CDR3 comprises 17 residues. V dropped 0 bases and J dropped 1 base, with 17 bases sitting between them. The DNA for the CDR3 is TGCGCCAGCAGCTTGGTTAGCGCGGCGACCTCATCCTACGAGCAGTACTTC. Protein product: CASSLVSAATSSYEQYF.

This clone was seen many times. This CDR3 is also generated by other DNA sequences in the sample. The CDR3 region is CAWSVGPYEQYF. The DNA for the CDR3 is TGTGCCTGGAGTGTAGGCCCCTACGAGCAGTACTTC. The chain joins TRBV30 to TRBJ2-7, with D unresolved. In germline, CDR1 is GTSNPN, CDR2 SVGIG (reference sequence). The CDR3 runs to 12 residues. Trimming left V 0 bases short and J 2 bases short, with 5 bases between.

Comment on this clone: Other DNA sequences in the same sample also yield this CDR3. V is TRBV30 and J is TRBJ2-6, with D unclear. The V end lost 0 bases, the J end lost 4 bases, and 4 bases lay between the germline ends. Germline V gives CDR1 GTSNPN, CDR2 SVGIG (reference sequence). This CDR3 has 13 residues. The CDR3 is CAWSVSGANVLTF. For the CDR3, the DNA is TGTGCCTGGAGTGTTTCCGGGGCCAACGTCCTGACTTTC.

This clone was recorded a few times. The genes are TRBV29-1 and TRBJ2-2, with TRBD2 matching 8 bases. Germline values: CDR1 SQVTM, CDR2 ANQGSEA. This CDR3 contains 15 residues. With V trimmed by 6 bases and J by 7 bases, 13 bases remained unmatched. This chain's CDR3 is CSVTDSGSPFGELFF. CDR3 nucleotides: TGCAGCGTGACGGACAGCGGGAGTCCCTTCGGGGAGCTGTTTTTT.

The CDR3 region is CSVAGLAGPSYEQYF. The CDR3 DNA is TGCAGCGTTGCGGGACTAGCGGGGCCCTCCTACGAGCAGTACTTC. The rearrangement joins TRBV29-1 to TRBJ2-7, with 13 bases lining up with TRBD2. Germline loops: CDR1 SQVTM, CDR2 ANQGSEA. The length of the CDR3 is 15 residues. V was pared by 4 bases and J by 0 bases, with 3 bases of the junction left unmatched.

The chain carries TRBV4-1 and TRBJ1-2; 7 bases align to TRBD1. Germline lookup yields CDR1 MGHRA and CDR2 YSYEKL. CDR3 length: 15 residues. With 4 bases clipped from V and 1 base from J, the junction kept 6 bases outside the gene matches. Written as DNA, the CDR3 is TGCGCCAGCAGCCTTAGGACAGGACTTAACTATGGCTACACCTTC. Amino acid sequence: CASSLRTGLNYGYTF.

The chain links TRBV6-5 to TRBJ1-1, with D possibly matching TRBD1 (5 bases). The CDR3 runs 14 residues. Germline values: CDR1 MNHEY, CDR2 SVGAGI. V lost 4 bases to trimming and J lost 5 bases, with 14 bases between them. CDR3 residues: CASSSPGLSTEAFF. The CDR3 DNA reads TGTGCCAGCAGTTCCCCAGGGTTATCGACTGAAGCTTTCTTT.

This clone was seen just once. V and J are TRBV30 and TRBJ1-6; D gene ambiguous. The CDR3 is made up of 19 amino acids. CDR1 and CDR2 (germline): GTSNPN, SVGIG (reference sequence). The V end was cut by 2 bases, the J end by 0 bases, with 20 bases between. The CDR3 protein is CAWSPIGRSKSSYNSPLHF. The CDR3 region has the DNA TGTGCCTGGAGTCCCATTGGGCGTAGCAAGAGCTCCTATAATTCACCCCTCCACTTT. Full variable domain (remainder filled in from reference TRBV30 and TRBJ1-6): SQTIHQWPATLVQPVGSPLSLECTVEGTSNPNLYWYRQAAGRGLQLLFYSVGIGQISSEVPQNLSASRPQDRQFILSSKKLLLSDSGFYLCAWSPIGRSKSSYNSPLHFGNGTRLTVT.

The J gene is TRBJ1-1, the V gene TRBV4-1; D is ambiguous. Per germline, CDR1 MGHRA and CDR2 YSYEKL. This CDR3 contains 13 residues. The V and J ends lost 1 base and 5 bases respectively, with 8 bases between them. The CDR3, as DNA: TGCGCCAGCAGCCAAGGGTGGGAAACTGAAGCTTTCTTT. Translated, it gives CASSQGWETEAFF.

This clone was observed a single time. The chain couples TRBV11-1 to TRBJ2-7; D perhaps matches TRBD1 (5 bases). This CDR3 contains 15 residues. The V end was cut by 4 bases, the J end by 5 bases, with 18 bases between. CDR1 is SGHAT and CDR2 is FQDESV in the germline V gene (reference sequence). The DNA for the CDR3 is TGTGCCAGCAGCTCAGCACCCCAGGGCGTCGACGAGCAGTACTTC. Its protein product is CASSSAPQGVDEQYF.

The gene calls are TRBV27 and TRBJ2-7; D not resolved. The germline gives CDR1 MNHEY, CDR2 SMNVEV (reference sequence). The germline V and J ends were trimmed by 7 bases and 4 bases, with 11 bases remaining between them. The CDR3 runs 12 residues. CDR3 sequence (DNA): TGTGCCAGCACGTCTAGGGATTACGAGCAGTACTTC. Residues: CASTSRDYEQYF.

The V gene is TRBV27, the J gene TRBJ1-6; 7 positions match TRBD1. V lost 8 bases to trimming and J lost 7 bases; unmatched junction nucleotides: 14. In germline, CDR1 is MNHEY, CDR2 SMNVEV (reference sequence). CDR3 length equals 16 residues. CDR3 residues: CASGRETGRGNSPLHF. CDR3 sequence (DNA): TGTGCCAGCGGACGGGAGACAGGGAGGGGGAATTCACCCCTCCACTTT.

J is TRBJ2-3 and V is TRBV5-1; weak D call: TRBD1 (7 bases). V gave up 0 bases and J gave up 1 base, with 15 bases separating them. Germline V lookup: CDR1 SGHRS, CDR2 YFSETQ. The CDR3 sequence is 17 residues long. In DNA form, the CDR3 reads TGCGCCAGCAGCTTGGAGTTGCGCGGGACAGGCACAGATACGCAGTATTTT. Residues: CASSLELRGTGTDTQYF.

This chain connects TRBV7-2 to TRBJ2-3; possibly TRBD1 or TRBD2 for D (6 bases each). This CDR3 contains 14 residues. V dropped 3 bases and J dropped 6 bases, with 13 bases sitting between them. CDR1 is SGHTA and CDR2 is FQGNSA in the germline V gene. The CDR3 here is CASSFLSGADTQYF. Here the CDR3 DNA reads TGTGCCAGCAGCTTTTTATCGGGGGCCGATACGCAGTATTTT.

This sequence joins TRBV29-1 and TRBJ2-7; 7 nucleotides align to TRBD1. The CDR3 runs to 12 residues. Germline values: CDR1 SQVTM, CDR2 ANQGSEA. V trimming: 3 bases; J trimming: 5 bases; junction bases outside the gene matches: 4. CDR3 DNA: TGCAGCGTTGATGAGGGGGCAAACGAGCAGTACTTC. Protein: CSVDEGANEQYF.

V is TRBV5-1 and J is TRBJ2-2; D gene unclear. Germline CDR1 and CDR2: SGHRS and YFSETQ. V was trimmed by 7 bases and J by 1 base, leaving 5 bases between them. The CDR3 extends over 12 amino acids. CDR3 sequence: CASAVNTGELFF. Written as DNA, the CDR3 is TGCGCCAGCGCGGTGAACACCGGGGAGCTGTTTTTT.

For this clone: Other DNA sequences in the sample encode the same CDR3. The chain uses TRBV20-1 and TRBJ2-5; the D gene could be TRBD1 or TRBD2 (5 bases each). The CDR3 consists of 11 residues. The V gene's germline CDR1 is DFQATT and CDR2 SNEGSKA (reference sequence). The V and J ends lost 3 bases and 5 bases respectively, with 7 bases between them. CDR3 coding DNA: TGCAGTGCTAGCGAGGGGGAGACCCAGTACTTC. This sequence encodes CSASEGETQYF.

The chain is built from TRBV13 and TRBJ1-2; D is uncertain. Germline V gene lookup returns CDR1 PRHDT and CDR2 FYEKMQ (reference sequence). Trimming took off 4 bases at V and 1 base at J, with 13 bases between the two ends. The CDR3 has 15 amino acids. CDR3 sequence: CASSSPYFGNYGYTF. The CDR3 nucleotides are TGTGCCAGCAGCTCACCATACTTTGGTAACTATGGCTACACCTTC.

The V gene is TRBV2, the J gene TRBJ2-2; D ambiguous. V gave up 3 bases and J gave up 6 bases, with 8 bases separating them. There are 13 residues in the CDR3. Germline assignment: CDR1 SNHLY and CDR2 FYNNEI. CDR3 amino acids: CASSDRGAGELFF. CDR3 sequence (DNA): TGTGCCAGCAGTGATCGTGGGGCCGGGGAGCTGTTTTTT.

The chain recombines TRBV4-2 with TRBJ2-4; D is uncertain. CDR1 is LGHNA and CDR2 is YNFKEQ in the germline V gene. The length of the CDR3 is 14 residues. The V and J ends lost 5 bases and 0 bases respectively, with 8 bases between them. The CDR3 sequence: CASSNKLAKNIQYF. As DNA, the CDR3 is TGTGCCAGCAGCAACAAACTAGCCAAAAACATTCAGTACTTC.

This chain joins TRBV29-1 and TRBJ1-1; TRBD1 might be the D (5 bases). V was clipped by 4 bases and J by 1 base, with 13 bases between them. The CDR3 is 14 residues long. Germline loops: CDR1 SQVTM, CDR2 ANQGSEA. The CDR3 nucleotides read TGCAGCGTTGGACCCAGCAGGGAGAACACTGAAGCTTTCTTT. Its protein is CSVGPSRENTEAFF.

This sequence joins TRBV7-2 and TRBJ1-1; 8 bases line up with TRBD1. The CDR3 is 16 residues long. Germline V CDR1 and CDR2: SGHTA, FQGNSA. V trimming: 4 bases; J trimming: 5 bases; junction bases outside the gene matches: 12. The CDR3 DNA is TGTGCCAGCAGCTACCCGACAGGGGCCGGAGAAACTGAAGCTTTCTTT. Translating gives CASSYPTGAGETEAFF.

This chain connects TRBV5-4 to TRBJ1-5; D call uncertain. The CDR3 sequence is 12 residues long. From germline, CDR1 is SGHNT and CDR2 YYREEE (reference sequence). The V and J ends lost 2 bases and 6 bases respectively, with 6 bases between them. This CDR3 reads CASSLDTQPQHF. CDR3 bases: TGTGCCAGCAGCTTAGATACTCAGCCCCAGCATTTT.